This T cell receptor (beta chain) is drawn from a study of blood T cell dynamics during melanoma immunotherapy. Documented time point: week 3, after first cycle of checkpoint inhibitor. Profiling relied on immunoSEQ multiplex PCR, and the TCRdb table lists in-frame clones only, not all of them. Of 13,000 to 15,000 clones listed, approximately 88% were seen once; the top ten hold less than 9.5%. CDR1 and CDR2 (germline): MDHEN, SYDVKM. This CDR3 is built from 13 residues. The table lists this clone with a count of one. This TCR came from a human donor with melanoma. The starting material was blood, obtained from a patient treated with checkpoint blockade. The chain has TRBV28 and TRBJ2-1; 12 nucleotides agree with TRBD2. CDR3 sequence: CATLAGGPNEQFF. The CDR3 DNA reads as TGTGCGACACTAGCGGGAGGACCCAATGAGCAGTTCTTC.